This T cell receptor (beta chain) came from a study of T cell responses to AZD1222 COVID-19 vaccine. The V segment lost 4 bases and the J segment 8 bases; nucleotides outside the gene matches: 9. The CDR3 consists of 16 residues. CDR1 is LNHNV, CDR2 YYDKDF, per germline (reference sequence). Method: immunoSEQ multiplex PCR; TCRdb's copy keeps in-frame clones and lacks some. The sample consists of about 55,000 clones, 60% to 80% of them appearing once. Study outcomes and limitations: Spike was spanned by vaccine-associated CD4 TCRs, which were dominant at 160-218 and 743-854.

Comments on this clone: Its target is unknown.

Second doses at about 4 or about 12 weeks were pooled. The sequenced sample was peripheral blood, obtained 28 days after the second AZD1222 dose. V and J are TRBV15 and TRBJ1-4; TRBD1 matches 11 bases. This sequence was found in an adult who received the AZD1222 COVID-19 vaccine. The CDR3 DNA reads TGTGCCACCAGCATCTCTCTGGACAGGGGGCTCGAAAAACTGTTTTTT. This codes for CATSISLDRGLEKLFF.